This T cell receptor beta chain was captured by sequencing in a study of T cell responses to AZD1222 COVID-19 vaccine. Germline CDR1 and CDR2: SGHNT and YENEEA. V was pared by 0 bases and J by 3 bases, with 11 bases between. The length of the CDR3 is 16 residues. Clones were read by immunoSEQ multiplex PCR, and TCRdb kept only the in-frame ones, dropping some. The data contain approximately 74,000 clones, about nine tenths of them seen just once; the ten biggest clones take up 2% to 2.5%. Source: peripheral blood, taken on day 0 of AZD1222 vaccination. This chain joins TRBV11-3 and TRBJ2-2; D might be TRBD1 (5 bases). The TCR originated in an adult in good health. The CDR3: CASSLDLAGYTGELFF. Here the CDR3 DNA reads TGTGCCAGCAGCTTAGATCTGGCAGGGTACACCGGGGAGCTGTTTTTT.